What follows are 21 T cell receptor beta chains derived from one specimen sequenced in a study of blood T cell repertoires in COVID-19. TCRdb's table, derived via immunoSEQ multiplex PCR, lists solely in-frame clones and lacks some. The table shows 200,000 to 250,000 clones, with almost 90% occurring only once. Sequenced input: peripheral blood. The receptors originated from a woman aged 60-70 years with acute or convalescent COVID-19.

The chain links TRBV27 to TRBJ2-2; the match to TRBD1 covers 8 bases. Looked up from germline, CDR1 is MNHEY and CDR2 is SMNVEV (reference sequence). Trimming took 7 bases from V and 1 from J; bases not matched to a gene: 2. The CDR3 has 14 amino acids. The CDR3 coding sequence is TGTGCCAGCACCGGACAGGGGAACACCGGGGAGCTGTTTTTT. This sequence encodes CASTGQGNTGELFF.

This clone came up once. The chain joins TRBV5-1 to TRBJ2-3, with 7 bases fitting TRBD2. This CDR3 comprises 14 residues. J lost 4 bases, V lost 4 bases, and 6 bases had no gene match. The germline CDR1 and CDR2 sequences are SGHRS and YFSETQ. The CDR3 DNA reads as TGCGCCAGCAGCACCGTTAGCGGGCCAGATACGCAGTATTTT. Translated: CASSTVSGPDTQYF.

The chain links TRBV19 to TRBJ2-6; 10 nucleotides line up with TRBD2. The CDR3 sequence is 17 residues long. Germline CDR1 is LNHDA and CDR2 is SQIVND (reference sequence). J was trimmed by 5 bases and V by 7 bases; bases with no gene match: 11. CDR3 nucleotide sequence: TGTGCCAGTACCGAGACTAGCGGGTCCAATCGGGCCAACGTCCTGACTTTC. Residues: CASTETSGSNRANVLTF. Together with reference TRBV19 and TRBJ2-6, the CDR3 gives the full variable domain: DGGITQSPKYLFRKEGQNVTLSCEQNLNHDAMYWYRQDPGQGLRLIYYSQIVNDFQKGDIAEGYSVSREKKESFPLTVTSAQKNPTAFYLCASTETSGSNRANVLTFGAGSRLTVL.

The rearrangement uses TRBV12-5 and TRBJ2-3; D is possibly TRBD1 (6 bases). Trimming removed 1 base from V and 4 bases from J, with 15 bases in between. Germline CDR1 is LGHNT and CDR2 is FRNRAP. The CDR3 has 16 residues. As DNA, the CDR3 is TGTGCTAGTGGTTTGGGGCGGACAGCAAGGGCAGATACGCAGTATTTT. Encoded protein: CASGLGRTARADTQYF. Filled out from reference TRBV12-5 and TRBJ2-3, the complete variable domain reads DARVTQTPRHKVTEMGQEVTMRCQPILGHNTVFWYRQTMMQGLELLAYFRNRAPLDDSGMPKDRFSAEMPDATLATLKIQPSEPRDSAVYFCASGLGRTARADTQYFGPGTRLTVL.

This chain connects TRBV11-2 to TRBJ2-7; 11 bases line up with TRBD1. Germline V gene data show CDR1 as SGHAT and CDR2 as FQNNGV. Trimming at V came to 5 bases and at J to 8 bases, leaving 11 bases not matched to a gene. This CDR3 contains 15 residues. The CDR3 DNA is TGTGCCAGCAGCCTAACCGGGACAGGGGGTGTCAAGCAGTACTTC. It codes for CASSLTGTGGVKQYF.

J is TRBJ1-1 and V is TRBV28, with TRBD1 matching 8 bases. V lost 6 bases and J lost 0; bases outside the gene matches: 18. Per the germline V gene, CDR1 is MDHEN and CDR2 is SYDVKM. The CDR3 has 19 amino acids. CDR3 in amino acids: CASRGQGATAGTLNTEAFF. The CDR3 bases are TGTGCCAGCAGAGGACAGGGAGCCACCGCCGGAACCTTGAACACTGAAGCTTTCTTT.

The chain has TRBV9 and TRBJ1-2; the D gene is possibly TRBD1 (6 bases). The CDR3 sequence is 14 residues long. V lost 4 bases to trimming and J lost 4 bases, with 14 bases between them. Germline loops: CDR1 SGDLS, CDR2 YYNGEE. The CDR3 reads CASSTPQGTYGYTF. For the CDR3, the DNA is TGTGCCAGCAGCACCCCTCAGGGGACCTATGGCTACACCTTC.

The rearrangement links TRBV4-3 to TRBJ2-7, with a tentative D call TRBD1 (5 bases). V lost 4 bases, J lost 3 bases, and 22 bases lay in between. Per germline, CDR1 LGHNA and CDR2 YSLEER. The CDR3 totals 17 residues. CDR3 loop: CASSPRINSPRDYEQYF. CDR3 nucleotide sequence: TGCGCCAGCAGCCCAAGAATAAATAGCCCCAGGGACTACGAGCAGTACTTC.

Only a few counts were recorded for this clone. This same CDR3 is encoded by further DNA sequences in the sample. This sequence joins TRBV6-5 and TRBJ1-2; 10 bases map to TRBD1. The V segment lost 2 bases and the J segment 7 bases; nucleotides outside the gene matches: 4. CDR3 size: 14 residues. CDR1 is MNHEY and CDR2 is SVGAGI in the germline V gene. CDR3 sequence (DNA): TGTGCCAGCAGTTACACCGGGACAGGGGCTGGCTACACCTTC. It codes for CASSYTGTGAGYTF.

This clone appeared a single time. V is TRBV5-1 and J is TRBJ1-2; 9 nucleotides align to TRBD1. This CDR3 comprises 13 residues. The germline gives CDR1 SGHRS, CDR2 YFSETQ. Trimming cost V 3 bases and J 6 bases; bases outside gene matches: 3. CDR3 coding DNA: TGCGCCAGCAGCTACTGGACAGGGGATGGCTACACCTTC. Translated, it gives CASSYWTGDGYTF.

The V and J genes are TRBV12-5 and TRBJ2-1; 16 nucleotides line up with TRBD2. After removal of 5 bases from V and 7 bases from J, the junction contained 11 bases not matched to a gene. The V gene's germline CDR1 is LGHNT and CDR2 FRNRAP. The CDR3 loop spans 18 amino acids. The CDR3 region is CASGRPGLAGGPRNEQFF. DNA for the CDR3: TGTGCTAGTGGTCGACCGGGACTAGCGGGAGGGCCGAGGAATGAGCAGTTCTTC.

CDR3: CASSSTGLQETQYF. CDR3 in DNA: TGCGCCAGCAGCTCGACAGGTCTCCAAGAGACCCAGTACTTC. The V call is TRBV5-1, the J call TRBJ2-5; maybe TRBD1 (6 bases). Trimming pared 3 bases from V and 1 base from J, leaving 10 bases between. The germline CDR1 and CDR2 sequences are SGHRS and YFSETQ. This CDR3 is 14 amino acids long.

The genes are TRBV3-1 (or the pseudogene TRBV3-2) and TRBJ2-2; D is perhaps TRBD1 (5 bases). CDR1 is LGHDT, CDR2 YNNKEL, per germline (reference sequence). CDR3 size: 15 residues. V was clipped by 2 bases and J by 2 bases, with 9 bases between them. The CDR3: CASSQRTTNTGELFF. In DNA form, the CDR3 reads TGTGCCAGCAGCCAAAGGACAACTAACACCGGGGAGCTGTTTTTT.

The rearrangement links TRBV5-1 to TRBJ1-1, with unresolved D. Germline CDR1 SGHRS, CDR2 YFSETQ. The germline V and J ends were trimmed by 0 bases and 0 bases, with 6 bases remaining between them. This CDR3 is 14 amino acids long. CDR3 coding DNA: TGCGCCAGCAGCTTGGACACCCTGAACACTGAAGCTTTCTTT. Its translation is CASSLDTLNTEAFF.

This clone was recorded at least ten times. This specimen includes other DNA sequences encoding the same CDR3. The rearrangement links TRBV15 to TRBJ2-2, with D unresolved. CDR3 size: 15 residues. The germline gives CDR1 LNHNV, CDR2 YYDKDF (reference sequence). V was clipped by 0 bases and J by 4 bases, with 9 bases between them. The CDR3 sequence is CATSRDGRITGELFF. In DNA, the CDR3 is TGTGCCACCAGCAGAGATGGCAGAATCACCGGGGAGCTGTTTTTT.

This sequence joins TRBV5-1 and TRBJ1-1; D perhaps matches TRBD1 (5 bases). Germline CDR1 is SGHRS and CDR2 is YFSETQ. With 0 bases removed from V and 6 bases from J, the gap between germline ends came to 12 bases. The length of the CDR3 is 14 residues. The CDR3 is CASSLGDARAEAFF. As DNA, the CDR3 is TGCGCCAGCAGCTTGGGCGACGCCAGGGCTGAAGCTTTCTTT.

The gene calls are TRBV3-1 (or the pseudogene TRBV3-2) and TRBJ1-2; D is perhaps TRBD1 (5 bases). CDR3 length equals 14 residues. CDR1 and CDR2 from the germline V gene are LGHDT and YNNKEL (reference sequence). V was trimmed by 4 bases and J by 6 bases, leaving 15 bases between them. The CDR3 DNA reads as TGTGCCAGCAGCCCCGCCGGGGGACTGAATGGCTACACCTTC. Its translation is CASSPAGGLNGYTF.

The J gene is TRBJ1-5, the V gene TRBV7-8; TRBD1 aligns across 7 bases. CDR3 length equals 14 residues. CDR1 SGHVS and CDR2 FQNEAQ come from the germline V gene. V was pared by 4 bases and J by 4 bases, with 4 bases of the junction left unmatched. CDR3 region: CASSSTGQNQPQHF. Here the CDR3 DNA reads TGTGCCAGCAGCTCGACAGGGCAGAATCAGCCCCAGCATTTT.

This chain connects TRBV2 to TRBJ1-3; D perhaps matches TRBD1 (5 bases). Germline values: CDR1 SNHLY, CDR2 FYNNEI. The CDR3 sequence is 14 residues long. Trimming shortened V by 1 base and J by 5 bases, and 9 bases separated the two germline ends. The CDR3 coding sequence is TGTGCCAGCAGTGAAGGGGGCAGCAGAAACACCATATATTTT. Encoded protein: CASSEGGSRNTIYF.

The V and J genes are TRBV7-8 and TRBJ2-2; TRBD1 matches at 8 bases. The CDR3 has 15 residues. The germline gives CDR1 SGHVS, CDR2 FQNEAQ. With 2 bases clipped from V and 5 bases from J, the junction kept 4 bases outside the gene matches. This CDR3 is CASSLSTGGTGELFF. CDR3 DNA sequence: TGTGCCAGCAGCTTATCTACAGGGGGAACCGGGGAGCTGTTTTTT.

The V and J genes are TRBV6-5 and TRBJ2-7; D is possibly TRBD2 (6 bases). Trimming left V 2 bases short and J 2 bases short, with 10 bases between. Germline loops: CDR1 MNHEY, CDR2 SVGAGI. The CDR3 spans 14 residues. For the CDR3, the DNA is TGTGCCAGCAGTTACCTCGGGGGAACCTACGAGCAGTACTTC. It codes for CASSYLGGTYEQYF.